A selection of T cell receptor beta chains follows, all from one sample in a study of CD8 T cells in ankylosing spondylitis. Each CDR3 protein is one row after TCRdb ran MiXCR on the 5' RACE reads. The data contain 250,000 or so distinct CDR3 sequences, around 25% of them singletons. The specimen sequenced was blood, either unsorted or a sorted T cell fraction (not recorded which). These receptors all come from a male donor with ankylosing spondylitis or in good health (not recorded which). The CDR3 runs from the conserved cysteine through the conserved F or W. The D gene is left open where the match is weak. Clone size is not always given. Where it is, it says once, few, many or a class for expanded clones.

V: TRBV21-1; D: NA; J: TRBJ2-7; size: NA; CDR3: CASSSCGKGYNEQYF; DNA: TGTGCCAGCAGCTCCTGCGGCAAGGGGTACAACGAGCAGTACTTC
V: TRBV6-4; D: NA; J: TRBJ2-1; size: few; CDR3: CASSAQGFDYNEQFF; DNA: TGTGCCAGCAGTGCACAGGGCTTTGACTACAATGAGCAGTTCTTC
V: TRBV20-1; D: NA; J: TRBJ2-7; size: many; CDR3: CSARPPQLSSYEQYF; DNA: TGCAGTGCTAGACCCCCGCAGTTGAGCTCCTACGAGCAGTACTTC
V: TRBV27; D: NA; J: TRBJ1-1; size: many; CDR3: CASSLNGREAFF; DNA: TGTGCCAGCAGTTTGAACGGCCGTGAAGCTTTCTTT
V: TRBV29-1; D: NA; J: TRBJ1-2; size: NA; CDR3: CSVDLGGNGYTF; DNA: TGCAGCGTTGATCTTGGGGGAAATGGCTACACCTTC
V: TRBV5-1; D: NA; J: TRBJ2-5; size: few; CDR3: CASSLGAGRSQYF; DNA: TGCGCCAGCAGCTTAGGGGCAGGGAGGTCCCAGTACTTC
V: TRBV20-1; D: TRBD1; J: TRBJ1-5; size: NA; CDR3: CSAQATGRGNQPQHF; DNA: TGCAGTGCCCAAGCGACAGGGCGCGGGAATCAGCCCCAGCATTTT
V: TRBV12-3/TRBV12-4; D: TRBD2; J: TRBJ2-5; size: NA; CDR3: CASSFGLAGHAHQETQYF; DNA: TGTGCCAGCAGTTTCGGACTAGCGGGACACGCACACCAAGAGACCCAGTACTTC
V: TRBV6-5; D: NA; J: TRBJ2-7; size: NA; CDR3: CASSYSNRAHSYEQYF; DNA: TGTGCCAGCAGTTACTCGAACAGGGCCCACTCCTACGAGCAGTACTTC
V: TRBV3-1; D: NA; J: TRBJ2-7; size: NA; CDR3: CASTHSSLGGYEQYF; DNA: TGTGCCAGCACCCACAGTAGCTTGGGTGGCTACGAGCAGTACTTC
V: TRBV20-1; D: NA; J: TRBJ2-1; size: NA; CDR3: CSAREDRMGNEQFF; DNA: TGCAGTGCTAGGGAAGACAGGATGGGCAATGAGCAGTTCTTC
V: TRBV15; D: NA; J: TRBJ2-1; size: many; CDR3: CATSRGNLGRWYNEQFF; DNA: TGTGCCACCAGCAGAGGAAATCTGGGCAGGTGGTACAATGAGCAGTTCTTC
V: TRBV18; D: NA; J: TRBJ2-1; size: once; CDR3: CASSPPGWRAQFF; DNA: TGTGCCAGCTCACCACCCGGTTGGCGGGCGCAGTTCTTC
V: TRBV18; D: NA; J: TRBJ2-5; size: NA; CDR3: CASSPLREETQYF; DNA: TGTGCCAGCTCACCCCTCCGGGAAGAGACCCAGTACTTC
V: TRBV20-1; D: TRBD2; J: TRBJ2-7; size: few; CDR3: CSAISGGALVEQYF; DNA: TGCAGTGCTATAAGCGGGGGGGCCCTGGTCGAGCAGTACTTC
V: TRBV23-1; D: NA; J: TRBJ2-1; size: NA; CDR3: CASSRSPGQLSYNEQFF; DNA: TGCGCCAGCAGTAGATCTCCCGGACAGCTCTCCTACAATGAGCAGTTCTTC
V: TRBV28; D: NA; J: TRBJ2-6; size: NA; CDR3: CASSAADFSGANVLTF; DNA: TGTGCCAGCAGTGCCGCAGACTTCTCTGGGGCCAACGTCCTGACTTTC
V: TRBV12-3/TRBV12-4; D: NA; J: TRBJ1-1; size: many; CDR3: CASSLGVAPEAFF; DNA: TGTGCCAGCAGTTTGGGGGTGGCCCCTGAAGCTTTCTTT
V: TRBV12-3/TRBV12-4; D: NA; J: TRBJ2-5; size: few; CDR3: CASRNSGQETQYF; DNA: TGTGCCAGCAGGAATAGCGGCCAAGAGACCCAGTACTTC
V: TRBV10-3; D: NA; J: TRBJ2-7; size: many; CDR3: CAISERAGFLPYEQYF; DNA: TGTGCCATCAGTGAGCGAGCAGGGTTTTTGCCCTACGAGCAGTACTTC
V: TRBV20-1; D: NA; J: TRBJ1-5; size: many; CDR3: CSARDWAGDNQPQHF; DNA: TGCAGTGCTAGAGATTGGGCAGGGGATAATCAGCCCCAGCATTTT
V: TRBV15; D: NA; J: TRBJ2-5; size: many; CDR3: CATSRDRGQETQYF; DNA: TGTGCCACCAGCAGAGATCGAGGACAAGAGACCCAGTACTTC
V: TRBV4-1; D: TRBD2; J: TRBJ2-1; size: many; CDR3: CASSQGLARGGGKYNEQFF; DNA: TGCGCCAGCAGCCAAGGTTTGGCGCGGGGCGGGGGTAAGTACAATGAGCAGTTCTTC
V: TRBV12-3/TRBV12-4; D: NA; J: TRBJ1-3; size: few; CDR3: CASSPQGAGNTIYF; DNA: TGTGCCAGCAGCCCTCAGGGAGCTGGAAACACCATATATTTT
V: TRBV5-5; D: NA; J: TRBJ2-7; size: NA; CDR3: CASSLGRVYEQYF; DNA: TGTGCCAGCAGCTTGGGTCGGGTCTACGAGCAGTACTTC
V: TRBV5-1; D: NA; J: TRBJ2-1; size: NA; CDR3: CASSATTGGYNEQFF; DNA: TGCGCCAGCAGCGCAACGACTGGGGGCTACAATGAGCAGTTCTTC
V: TRBV20-1; D: TRBD1; J: TRBJ2-5; size: few; CDR3: CSPGQGWEETQYF; DNA: TGCAGTCCCGGACAGGGATGGGAAGAGACCCAGTACTTC
V: TRBV20-1; D: NA; J: TRBJ1-1; size: many; CDR3: CSARDTAGNTEAFF; DNA: TGCAGTGCTAGAGATACGGCAGGGAACACTGAAGCTTTCTTT
V: TRBV12-3/TRBV12-4; D: NA; J: TRBJ2-6; size: few; CDR3: CASSLEVLHSGANVLTF; DNA: TGTGCCAGCAGCCTAGAGGTCCTTCATTCTGGGGCCAACGTCCTGACTTTC
V: TRBV27; D: NA; J: TRBJ1-5; size: NA; CDR3: CASSSDGYQPQHF; DNA: TGTGCCAGCAGTTCCGACGGGTATCAGCCCCAGCATTTT
V: TRBV3-1; D: NA; J: TRBJ2-7; size: NA; CDR3: CASSQDLQSEQYF; DNA: TGTGCCAGCAGCCAAGATCTACAGTCCGAGCAGTACTTC
V: TRBV20-1; D: TRBD1; J: TRBJ1-2; size: many; CDR3: CSARDPPGTVDTF; DNA: TGCAGTGCTAGAGACCCCCCGGGGACAGTCGACACCTTC
V: TRBV6-5; D: TRBD1; J: TRBJ2-7; size: many; CDR3: CASSYSGRGQRNYEQYF; DNA: TGTGCCAGCAGTTACTCGGGCCGGGGACAGCGAAACTACGAGCAGTACTTC
V: TRBV12-3/TRBV12-4; D: NA; J: TRBJ2-1; size: NA; CDR3: CASSFVRGQFF; DNA: TGTGCCAGCAGTTTTGTCAGGGGGCAGTTCTTC
V: TRBV12-3/TRBV12-4; D: NA; J: TRBJ1-2; size: many; CDR3: CASGSGYGYTF; DNA: TGTGCCAGCGGCTCCGGGTATGGCTACACCTTC